A single sample gave rise to the 4 T cell receptor beta chains below, sequenced in a study of T cell responses to AZD1222 COVID-19 vaccine. Method: immunoSEQ multiplex PCR; TCRdb's copy keeps in-frame clones and lacks some. This sample has some 130,000 clones, with 90% found just once. This material consisted of peripheral blood, taken on day 0 of AZD1222 vaccination. Receptor source: an adult in good health.

Only one count was recorded for this clone. The CDR3 spells CASSPFEGGRYNEQFF. In DNA, the CDR3 is TGTGCCAGCAGCCCATTTGAGGGGGGACGCTACAATGAGCAGTTCTTC. The chain has TRBV7-8 and TRBJ2-1, with D perhaps matching TRBD1 or TRBD2 (6 bases each). In germline, CDR1 is SGHVS, CDR2 FQNEAQ. CDR3 length: 16 amino acids. The ends were cut back, 5 bases at V and 3 bases at J, with 17 bases in the middle.

This clone has only a few counts. The J gene is TRBJ1-5, the V gene TRBV6-5; maybe TRBD1 (6 bases). The CDR3 has 14 amino acids. Trimming stripped 8 bases from V and 4 bases from J, with 15 bases between. Germline V CDR1 and CDR2: MNHEY, SVGAGI. The DNA for the CDR3 is TGTGCCAGCCGTTCCAGGGGTTCGAATCAGCCCCAGCATTTT. Residues: CASRSRGSNQPQHF.

The CDR3 nucleotides read TGTGCCTGGAGATTAGGAGGGGAAAATTCACCCCTCCACTTT. Its translation: CAWRLGGENSPLHF. The rearrangement joins TRBV30 to TRBJ1-6, with D maybe TRBD1 (5 bases). This CDR3 spans 14 amino acids. CDR1 is GTSNPN, CDR2 SVGIG, per germline (reference sequence). Trimming shortened V by 3 bases and J by 7 bases, and 13 bases separated the two germline ends. Together with reference TRBV30 and TRBJ1-6, the CDR3 gives the full variable domain: SQTIHQWPATLVQPVGSPLSLECTVEGTSNPNLYWYRQAAGRGLQLLFYSVGIGQISSEVPQNLSASRPQDRQFILSSKKLLLSDSGFYLCAWRLGGENSPLHFGNGTRLTVT.

This chain connects TRBV7-2 to TRBJ2-3, with a possible D match to TRBD2 (7 bases). The CDR3 is 14 residues long. CDR1 is SGHTA and CDR2 is FQGNSA in the germline V gene. The V end lost 1 base, the J end lost 6 bases, and 11 bases lay between the germline ends. The CDR3 loop is CASSLVRGADTQYF. The DNA for the CDR3 is TGTGCCAGCAGCTTAGTTCGGGGGGCGGATACGCAGTATTTT.